This T cell receptor (beta chain) was documented in a study of CD8 T cells in ankylosing spondylitis. Study-level results: As for the disease-linked clones, they showed a CD8+ phenotype and occurred at relatively low frequencies in peripheral blood. Seemingly distinctive of ankylosing spondylitis blood was a TCR beta motif formed by eight highly homologous variants.

TCRdb redid the calling of the 5' RACE reads with MiXCR, one entry per CDR3 protein. The profile covers 500,000 to 550,000 distinct CDR3 sequences, with 9.5% to 15% appearing a single time and nearly 7% taken by the ten largest. Concerning this clonotype: Its antigen is currently unknown.

CDR1 and CDR2 (germline): SEHNR, FQNEAQ (reference sequence). V was cut by 5 bases and J by 8 bases, with 12 bases left in between. The CDR3 is 13 residues long. Specimen: blood, either unsorted or a sorted T cell fraction (not recorded which). This chain joins TRBV7-9 and TRBJ2-2; D not resolved. This receptor was taken from a male donor with ankylosing spondylitis. The CDR3 spells CASSVDGPGELFF. The CDR3 DNA follows: TGTGCCAGCAGCGTGGACGGTCCAGGGGAGCTGTTTTTT.